This T cell receptor beta chain was found in a study of blood T cell repertoires in COVID-19. Turning to the study itself: Material from acute and convalescent COVID-19 was sourced from the United States, Italy and Spain.

This CDR3 has 12 amino acids. The V and J ends lost 5 bases and 6 bases respectively, with 10 bases between them. Germline CDR1 is MDHEN and CDR2 is SYDVKM. Profiled with immunoSEQ multiplex PCR; TCRdb holds only in-frame clones, not every one. Seen here are 290,000 or so clones, around 90% observed once, and the top ten hold over 3.5%. Participants were aged about 18 to 90 years, lived in under 25 US areas, and enrolled virtually. The V gene is TRBV28, the J gene TRBJ1-1; a possible D gene is TRBD1 (6 bases). This receptor was identified in a woman aged 18-29 years with acute COVID-19. Sequences were obtained from PBMCs or T cells enriched from blood (not recorded which). CDR3 protein: CASSDGQSEAFF. The CDR3 nucleotides are TGTGCCAGCAGTGACGGACAGTCTGAAGCTTTCTTT.